This TCR beta chain was profiled in a study of technical replicates of blood from a few donors. J lost 6 bases, V lost 0 bases, and 13 bases had no gene match. Germline CDR1 is GTSNPN and CDR2 is SVGIG (reference sequence). The CDR3 runs 18 residues. Sequenced by immunoSEQ multiplex PCR; TCRdb stores in-frame clones only, minus some. This table holds tens of thousands of clones, 91% found once. Sequences were obtained from T cells isolated from PBMCs. J is TRBJ1-6 and V is TRBV30; TRBD1 matches at 8 bases. The clonotype was recovered from a human donor in good health. Some clones in this sample may be carry-over from other donors' samples. The CDR3 nucleotides are TGTGCCTGGAGTGTTGATCCGAAAGGACAGGGAATTAATTCACCCCTCCACTTT. The encoded protein is CAWSVDPKGQGINSPLHF. The full variable domain, in which reference TRBV30 and TRBJ1-6 provide the parts outside the CDR3, is SQTIHQWPATLVQPVGSPLSLECTVEGTSNPNLYWYRQAAGRGLQLLFYSVGIGQISSEVPQNLSASRPQDRQFILSSKKLLLSDSGFYLCAWSVDPKGQGINSPLHFGNGTRLTVT.